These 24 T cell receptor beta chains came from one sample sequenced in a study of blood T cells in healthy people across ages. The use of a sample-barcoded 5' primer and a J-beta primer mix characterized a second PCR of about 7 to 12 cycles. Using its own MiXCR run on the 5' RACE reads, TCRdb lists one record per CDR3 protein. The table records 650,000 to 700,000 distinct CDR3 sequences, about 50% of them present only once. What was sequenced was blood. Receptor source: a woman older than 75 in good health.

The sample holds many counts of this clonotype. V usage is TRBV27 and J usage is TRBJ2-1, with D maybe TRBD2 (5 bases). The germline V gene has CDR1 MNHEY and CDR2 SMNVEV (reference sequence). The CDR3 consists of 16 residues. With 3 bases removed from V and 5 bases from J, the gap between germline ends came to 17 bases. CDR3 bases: TGTGCCAGCAGTTTCTTTCGGACTTCTATTGACAATGAGCAGTTCTTC. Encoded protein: CASSFFRTSIDNEQFF.

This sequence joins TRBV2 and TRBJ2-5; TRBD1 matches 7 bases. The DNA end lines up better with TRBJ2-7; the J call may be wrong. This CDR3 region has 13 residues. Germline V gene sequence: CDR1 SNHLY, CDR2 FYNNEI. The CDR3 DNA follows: TGTGCCAGCAGTGTAACAGGGGCCCACGAGCAGTACTTC. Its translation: CASSVTGAHEQYF.

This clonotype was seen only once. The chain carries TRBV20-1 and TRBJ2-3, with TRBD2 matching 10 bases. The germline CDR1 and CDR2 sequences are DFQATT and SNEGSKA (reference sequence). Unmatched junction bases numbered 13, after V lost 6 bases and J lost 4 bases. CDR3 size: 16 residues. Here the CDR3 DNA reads TGCAGTGCCCCCACCCCGGGACTAGCGCGTGCAGATACGCAGTATTTT. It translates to CSAPTPGLARADTQYF.

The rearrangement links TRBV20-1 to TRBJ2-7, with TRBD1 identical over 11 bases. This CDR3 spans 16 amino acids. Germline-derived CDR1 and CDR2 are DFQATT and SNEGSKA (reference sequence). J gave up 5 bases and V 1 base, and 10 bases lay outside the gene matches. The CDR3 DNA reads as TGCAGTGCTAGAGTGGTAGGGACAGGGGGTTTTGACGAGCAGTACTTC. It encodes CSARVVGTGGFDEQYF.

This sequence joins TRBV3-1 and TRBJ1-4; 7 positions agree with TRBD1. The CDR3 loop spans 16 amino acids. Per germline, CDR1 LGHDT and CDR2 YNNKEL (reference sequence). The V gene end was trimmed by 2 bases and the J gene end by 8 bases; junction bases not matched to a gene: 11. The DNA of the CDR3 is TGTGCCAGCAGCCAATTCCGGAACAGGGGACGGGAAAAACTGTTTTTT. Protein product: CASSQFRNRGREKLFF.

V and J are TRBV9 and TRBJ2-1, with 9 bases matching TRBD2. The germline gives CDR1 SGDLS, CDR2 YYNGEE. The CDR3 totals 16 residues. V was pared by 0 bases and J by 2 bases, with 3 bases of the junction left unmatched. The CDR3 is CASSVGLAGTYNEQFF. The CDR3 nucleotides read TGTGCCAGCAGCGTAGGTCTAGCGGGGACCTACAATGAGCAGTTCTTC.

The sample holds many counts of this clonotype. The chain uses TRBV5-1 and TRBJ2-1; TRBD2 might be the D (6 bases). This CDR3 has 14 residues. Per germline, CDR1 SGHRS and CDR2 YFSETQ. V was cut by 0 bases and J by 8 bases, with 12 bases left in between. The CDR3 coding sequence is TGCGCCAGCAGCTTGGCCATGGGCGGGGATGAGCAGTTCTTC. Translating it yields CASSLAMGGDEQFF.

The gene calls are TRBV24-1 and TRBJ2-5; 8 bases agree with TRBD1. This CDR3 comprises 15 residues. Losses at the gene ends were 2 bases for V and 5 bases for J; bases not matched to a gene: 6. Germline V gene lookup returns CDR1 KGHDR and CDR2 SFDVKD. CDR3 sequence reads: CATSDSWTGLETQYF. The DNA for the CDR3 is TGTGCCACCAGTGATTCCTGGACAGGGTTGGAGACCCAGTACTTC.

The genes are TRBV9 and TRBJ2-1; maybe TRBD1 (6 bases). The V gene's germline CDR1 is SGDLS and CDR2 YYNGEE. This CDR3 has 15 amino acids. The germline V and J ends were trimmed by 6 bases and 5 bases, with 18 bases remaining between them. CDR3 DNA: TGTGCCAGCACCGTCTCAGGACAGTTTAACAATGAGCAGTTCTTC. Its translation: CASTVSGQFNNEQFF.

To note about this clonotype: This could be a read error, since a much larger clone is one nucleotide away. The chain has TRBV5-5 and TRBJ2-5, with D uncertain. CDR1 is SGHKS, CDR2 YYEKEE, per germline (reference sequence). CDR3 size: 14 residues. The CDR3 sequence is CACSFLPIQETQYF. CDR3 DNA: TGTGCCTGCAGCTTCTTGCCAATCCAAGAGACCCAGTACTTC.

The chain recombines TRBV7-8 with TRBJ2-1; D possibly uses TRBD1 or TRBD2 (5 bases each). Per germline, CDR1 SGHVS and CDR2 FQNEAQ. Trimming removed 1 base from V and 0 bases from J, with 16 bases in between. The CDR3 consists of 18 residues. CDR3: CASSLVARGEPSYNEQFF. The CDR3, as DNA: TGTGCCAGCAGCTTAGTGGCTCGAGGGGAGCCCTCCTACAATGAGCAGTTCTTC.

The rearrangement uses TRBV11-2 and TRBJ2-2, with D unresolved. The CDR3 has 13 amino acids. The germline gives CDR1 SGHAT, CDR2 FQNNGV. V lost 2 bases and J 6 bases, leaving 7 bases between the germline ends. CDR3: CASSLSNAGELFF. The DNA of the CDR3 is TGTGCCAGCAGCTTAAGTAACGCCGGGGAGCTGTTTTTT.

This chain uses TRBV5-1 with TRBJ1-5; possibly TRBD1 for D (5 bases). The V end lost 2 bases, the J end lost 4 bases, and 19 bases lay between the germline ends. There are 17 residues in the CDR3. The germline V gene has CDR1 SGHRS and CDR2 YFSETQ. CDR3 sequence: CASSFLPSGAGNQPQHF. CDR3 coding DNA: TGCGCCAGCAGCTTTCTTCCCTCTGGGGCCGGGAATCAGCCCCAGCATTTT.

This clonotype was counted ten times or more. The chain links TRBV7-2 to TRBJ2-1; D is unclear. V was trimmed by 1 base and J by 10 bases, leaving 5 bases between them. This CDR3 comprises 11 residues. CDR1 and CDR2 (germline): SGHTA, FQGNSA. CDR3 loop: CASSLVIEQFF. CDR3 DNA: TGTGCCAGCAGCTTAGTCATCGAGCAGTTCTTC.

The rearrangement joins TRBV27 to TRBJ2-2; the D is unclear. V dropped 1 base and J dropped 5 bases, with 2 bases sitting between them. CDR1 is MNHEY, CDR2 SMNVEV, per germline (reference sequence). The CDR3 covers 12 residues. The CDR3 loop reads CASSLFTGELFF. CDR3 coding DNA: TGTGCCAGCAGTTTATTTACCGGGGAGCTGTTTTTT.

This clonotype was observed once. CDR3 residues: CASSLSVGDWTEAFF. The CDR3 DNA reads TGTGCCAGCAGCCTCTCTGTCGGGGATTGGACTGAAGCTTTCTTT. The chain uses TRBV28 and TRBJ1-1; the D is unclear. V was pared by 6 bases and J by 5 bases, with 19 bases between. The V gene's germline CDR1 is MDHEN and CDR2 SYDVKM. CDR3 length equals 15 residues.

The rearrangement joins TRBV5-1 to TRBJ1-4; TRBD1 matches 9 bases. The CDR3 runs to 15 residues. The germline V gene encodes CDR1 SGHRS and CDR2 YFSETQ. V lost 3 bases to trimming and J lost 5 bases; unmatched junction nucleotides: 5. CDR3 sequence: CASSWPGQGNEKLFF. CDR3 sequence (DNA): TGCGCCAGCAGCTGGCCGGGACAGGGCAATGAAAAACTGTTTTTT.

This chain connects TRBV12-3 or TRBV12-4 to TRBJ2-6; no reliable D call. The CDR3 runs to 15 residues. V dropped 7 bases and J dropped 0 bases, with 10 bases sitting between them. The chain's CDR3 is CASTLHNSGANVLTF. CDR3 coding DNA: TGTGCCAGCACCCTACACAACTCTGGGGCCAACGTCCTGACTTTC.

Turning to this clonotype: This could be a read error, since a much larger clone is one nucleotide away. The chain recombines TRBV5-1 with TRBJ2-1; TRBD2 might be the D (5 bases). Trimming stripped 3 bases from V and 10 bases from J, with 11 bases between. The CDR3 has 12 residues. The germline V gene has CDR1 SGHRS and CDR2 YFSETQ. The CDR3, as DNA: TGCGCCAGCAGCTATGACTACCGAGAGCAGTTCTTC. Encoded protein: CASSYDYREQFF.

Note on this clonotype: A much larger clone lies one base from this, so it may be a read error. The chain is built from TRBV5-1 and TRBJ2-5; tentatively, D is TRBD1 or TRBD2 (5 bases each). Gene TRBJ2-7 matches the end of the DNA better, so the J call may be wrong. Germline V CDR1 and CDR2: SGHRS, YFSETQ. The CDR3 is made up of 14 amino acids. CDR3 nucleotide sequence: TGCGCCAGCAGCTTGGGAGGGGTCGCCTACGAGCAGTACTTC. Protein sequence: CASSLGGVAYEQYF.

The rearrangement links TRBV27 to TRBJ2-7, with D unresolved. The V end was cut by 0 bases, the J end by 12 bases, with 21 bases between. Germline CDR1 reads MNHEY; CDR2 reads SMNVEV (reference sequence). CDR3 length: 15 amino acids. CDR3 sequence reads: CASSLSWAPWATLYF. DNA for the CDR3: TGTGCCAGCAGTTTATCGTGGGCCCCATGGGCGACCCTGTACTTC.

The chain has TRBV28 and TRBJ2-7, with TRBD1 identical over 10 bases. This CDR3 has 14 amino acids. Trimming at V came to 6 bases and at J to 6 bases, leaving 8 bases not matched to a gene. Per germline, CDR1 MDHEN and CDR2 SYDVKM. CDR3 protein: CASRLPGQGSEQYF. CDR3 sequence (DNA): TGTGCCAGCAGATTGCCGGGACAGGGGAGCGAGCAGTACTTC. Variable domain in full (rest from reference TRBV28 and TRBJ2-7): DVKVTQSSRYLVKRTGEKVFLECVQDMDHENMFWYRQDPGLGLRLIYFSYDVKMKEKGDIPEGYSVSREKKERFSLILESASTNQTSMYLCASRLPGQGSEQYFGPGTRLTVT.

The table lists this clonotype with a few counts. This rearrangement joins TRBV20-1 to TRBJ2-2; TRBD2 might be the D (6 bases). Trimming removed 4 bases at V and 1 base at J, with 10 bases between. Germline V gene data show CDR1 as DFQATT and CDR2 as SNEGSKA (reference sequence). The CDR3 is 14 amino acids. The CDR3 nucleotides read TGCAGTGCTACCGGGAGCCTGAACACCGGGGAGCTGTTTTTT. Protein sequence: CSATGSLNTGELFF.

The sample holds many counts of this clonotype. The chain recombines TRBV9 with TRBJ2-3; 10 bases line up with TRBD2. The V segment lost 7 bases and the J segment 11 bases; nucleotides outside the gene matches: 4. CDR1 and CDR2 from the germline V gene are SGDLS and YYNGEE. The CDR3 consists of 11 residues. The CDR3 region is CASGLAGGQYF. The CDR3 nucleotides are TGTGCCAGCGGATTAGCGGGGGGGCAGTATTTT.